This T cell receptor beta chain was captured in a study of cytomegalovirus exposure and HLA in healthy donors. At the level of the study: Unique TCRs from HLA-typed donors, 80 million to 100 million of them, were held in an early data release.

Findings of the study overall: Rare TCR sequences dominated, though some public TCRs recurred in many donors. A missense DCLRE1C variant was associated with V- and J-gene trimming of TCR beta chains in a later analysis, and an independent cohort replicated the association. An observed cluster of highly shared sequence variants was recorded as a likely sequencing artifact.

This PCR relied on a set of 60 Vbeta primers and 13 Jbeta primers. The repertoire was sequenced with immunoSEQ multiplex PCR; TCRdb's copy has only in-frame clones and lacks some. The sample shows roughly 190,000 clones, around 85% of them seen only once. As regards this clone: What it binds is not known. Other DNA sequences in this sample translate to the same CDR3.

The germline gives CDR1 KGHSH, CDR2 LQKENI. The germline V and J ends were trimmed by 1 base and 4 bases, with 6 bases remaining between them. There are 13 residues in the CDR3. The specimen sequenced was PBMCs. V usage is TRBV18 and J usage is TRBJ2-3, with a tentative D call TRBD2 (5 bases). This TCR derives from a man between 50 and 59 years old in good health and CMV-seronegative. CDR3 nucleotide sequence: TGTGCCAGCTCACCACGGGAGTCAGATACGCAGTATTTT. Translating it yields CASSPRESDTQYF.